This T cell receptor beta chain was identified during a study of cytomegalovirus exposure and HLA in healthy donors. Whole-study context: It was reported in a later analysis that the same platform had been used for the 90 to 150 validation repertoires as for the 666 first-cohort repertoires.

Turning to this clone: Its antigen is not identified.

Libraries were prepared by immunoSEQ multiplex PCR; TCRdb keeps only in-frame clonotypes and omits some of them. This table holds about 150,000 clones, around 83% found once. Germline V gives CDR1 SGHTA, CDR2 FQGNSA. The V end was cut by 6 bases, the J end by 4 bases, with 9 bases between. This CDR3 has 12 amino acids. General study points: The investigators catalogued some 150 TCR beta chains as cytomegalovirus-associated. The study found most TCR sequences rare, yet found some public TCRs in many donors.

While the first cohort had several hundred subjects, the donors belonged to the separate validation cohort of over a hundred subjects. Sequencing was carried out using PBMCs. V and J are TRBV7-2 and TRBJ1-1; TRBD1 might be the D (5 bases). This TCR came from a human donor in good health. The CDR3 DNA follows: TGTGCCAGCAGGATGGGGGGCACTGAAGCTTTCTTT. Translating it yields CASRMGGTEAFF.